Below, 30 T cell receptor beta chains from the same sample are listed, as sequenced in a study of post-analysis software for immune sequencing data. Notes on the study in general: Patients carried five TRBV segments more frequently than controls did, and TRBV5-6, TRBV5-1 and TRBV20-1 were among them.

Unique molecular identifiers tagged the TCR beta cDNA libraries. TCRdb redid the calling of the PCR reads with MiXCR, one entry per CDR3 protein. The table lists 150,000 to 200,000 distinct CDR3 sequences, 30% of them singletons. Their antigen targets remain unknown. Specimen: blood. The receptors shown here come from a girl between 5 and 17 years old with multiple sclerosis.

This clonotype was seen a single time. A much larger clonotype is one base distant, so this may be a read error. This chain uses TRBV5-1 with TRBJ2-4, with 7 bases identical to TRBD2. This CDR3 is 18 amino acids long. CDR1 SGHRS and CDR2 YFSETQ come from the germline V gene. CDR3 DNA sequence: TGCGCCGGCAGCCCGGAGGCTAGCGGAGCCCTAGCCAAAAACATTCAGTACTTC. This encodes CAGSPEASGALAKNIQYF.

This clonotype was seen repeatedly, ten times or more. The rearrangement uses TRBV11-2 and TRBJ2-7, with D perhaps matching TRBD2 (5 bases). Between the trimmed V and J ends, which lost 2 bases and 5 bases, there was a span of 7 bases. The CDR3 loop spans 12 amino acids. Germline-derived CDR1 and CDR2 are SGHAT and FQNNGV. Here the CDR3 reads CASSLSGNEQYF. CDR3 bases: TGTGCCAGCAGCTTATCCGGGAACGAGCAGTACTTC.

This clonotype has ten or more counts. V is TRBV12-3 or TRBV12-4 and J is TRBJ2-6; 7 positions agree with TRBD1. Trimming cost V 4 bases and J 0 bases; bases outside gene matches: 0. The CDR3 totals 15 residues. The CDR3: CASSSGGSGANVLTF. As DNA, the CDR3 is TGTGCCAGCAGTTCAGGGGGCTCTGGGGCCAACGTCCTGACTTTC.

Concerning this clonotype itself: A much larger clonotype is one base distant, so this may be a read error. The chain has TRBV28 and TRBJ2-4, with TRBD1 as a possible D gene (5 bases). This CDR3 region has 14 residues. Per the germline V gene, CDR1 is MDHEN and CDR2 is SYDVKM. Trimming cost V 5 bases and J 15 bases, with 23 bases left between them. For the CDR3, the DNA is TGTGCCAGCAGTCCCGAAACAGGTCCCTACGAGCGGTACTTC. This gives the protein CASSPETGPYERYF.

In this sample, this clonotype turned up many times. The chain combines TRBV9 with TRBJ2-1, with D possibly TRBD2 on 5 matching bases. Trimming took 3 bases from V and 10 from J, leaving 8 bases between them. CDR3 length: 11 amino acids. CDR1 and CDR2 from the germline V gene are SGDLS and YYNGEE. The CDR3 bases are TGTGCCAGCAGCGAGGGCGGGGAGCAGTTCTTC. Encoded protein: CASSEGGEQFF.

The chain joins TRBV5-1 to TRBJ2-1; either TRBD1 or TRBD2 may fit D (5 bases each). This CDR3 is 18 amino acids long. Trimming pared 0 bases from V and 8 bases from J, leaving 24 bases between. CDR1 and CDR2 from the germline V gene are SGHRS and YFSETQ. CDR3 sequence reads: CASSLAAVGRGVLDEQFF. CDR3 DNA: TGCGCCAGCAGCTTGGCTGCAGTAGGCCGAGGGGTACTCGATGAGCAGTTCTTC.

To note about this clonotype: A much larger clone sits a single nucleotide away, making a read error possible. The J gene is TRBJ1-2, the V gene TRBV13, with 8 nucleotides matching TRBD1. With V trimmed by 5 bases and J by 0 bases, 8 bases remained unmatched. Germline CDR1 is PRHDT and CDR2 is FYEKMQ (reference sequence). This CDR3 has 16 residues. The DNA for the CDR3 is TGTGCCAGCAGCCAGGGACAGGACTACACTAACTATGGCTACACCTTC. Encoded protein: CASSQGQDYTNYGYTF.

This clonotype has a count of ten or more. This rearrangement joins TRBV20-1 to TRBJ2-5; weak D call: TRBD2 (5 bases). Germline V gene data show CDR1 as DFQATT and CDR2 as SNEGSKA (reference sequence). This CDR3 contains 13 residues. With 0 bases removed from V and 5 bases from J, the gap between germline ends came to 10 bases. The CDR3 region is CSARDFTGETQYF. For the CDR3, the DNA is TGCAGTGCTAGAGACTTCACGGGGGAGACCCAGTACTTC.

On this clonotype: This sequence may be a read error, since a much larger clone differs from it by one base. V is TRBV24-1 and J is TRBJ2-1, with TRBD1 matching 8 bases. CDR1 and CDR2 (germline): KGHDR, SFDVKD. The CDR3 length is 13 residues. V lost 7 bases to trimming and J lost 8 bases; unmatched junction nucleotides: 6. In DNA form, the CDR3 reads TGTGCCACCAGACAGACAGGGGACGATGAGCAGTTCTTC. Translated, it gives CATRQTGDDEQFF.

The rearrangement links TRBV6-6 to TRBJ2-3; a weak D match, TRBD1 (6 bases). The germline CDR1 and CDR2 sequences are MNHNY and SVGAGI (reference sequence). This CDR3 has 14 amino acids. Trimming took off 11 bases at V and 0 bases at J, with 15 bases between the two ends. The CDR3 region is CASGDEFSTDTQYF. In nucleotides, the CDR3 is TGTGCCTCAGGGGACGAGTTTAGCACAGATACGCAGTATTTT.

This rearrangement joins TRBV5-1 to TRBJ1-1, with D maybe TRBD1 (5 bases). Trimming shortened V by 0 bases and J by 7 bases, and 16 bases separated the two germline ends. Germline V gene data show CDR1 as SGHRS and CDR2 as YFSETQ. The CDR3 covers 15 residues. DNA of the CDR3: TGCGCCAGCAGCTTGGGGCTGGGACGGAGGGTTGAAGCTTTCTTT. Translated, it gives CASSLGLGRRVEAFF. Full variable domain (rest looked up from reference TRBV5-1 and TRBJ1-1): KAGVTQTPRYLIKTRGQQVTLSCSPISGHRSVSWYQQTPGQGLQFLFEYFSETQRNKGNFPGRFSGRQFSNSRSEMNVSTLELGDSALYLCASSLGLGRRVEAFFGQGTRLTVV.

This clonotype came up a few times. The CDR3 DNA reads TGTGCCATCCGTTCCAGGGGCACTGAAGCTTTCTTT. It is translated as CAIRSRGTEAFF. The V gene is TRBV12-3 or TRBV12-4, the J gene TRBJ1-1; perhaps TRBD1 as D (6 bases). The CDR3 is 12 residues long. Trimming cost V 10 bases and J 4 bases, with 13 bases left between them.

Concerning this clonotype: Possible read error: a much larger clone is one base away. V gene TRBV20-1 combines with J gene TRBJ2-1; D is possibly TRBD2 (7 bases). The germline V gene has CDR1 DFQATT and CDR2 SNEGSKA (reference sequence). Trimming stripped 5 bases from V and 10 bases from J, with 30 bases between. CDR3 size: 17 residues. This CDR3 reads CSARSGAGATLRSEQFF. The CDR3 DNA reads TGCAGTGCTCGCTCGGGGGCGGGAGCGACGCTCCGGAGCGAGCAGTTCTTC.

Notes on this clonotype: Lacking the conserved final phenylalanine or tryptophan, this CDR3 likely reflects a read error. The chain joins TRBV9 to TRBJ2-1; D may be TRBD2 (6 bases). The germline V and J ends were trimmed by 0 bases and 2 bases, with 12 bases remaining between them. Germline V gives CDR1 SGDLS, CDR2 YYNGEE. This CDR3 has 16 amino acids. CDR3 in DNA: TGTGCCAGCAGCGTAGGGCAGGGAGGCCCCTACAATGAGCAGTTCCTC. It is translated as CASSVGQGGPYNEQFL.

There are many counts of this clonotype. The gene calls are TRBV10-3 and TRBJ2-7; D call uncertain. The V end lost 2 bases, the J end lost 0 bases, and 8 bases lay between the germline ends. The CDR3 is made up of 14 amino acids. CDR1 is ENHRY and CDR2 is SYGVKD in the germline V gene. CDR3 amino acids: CAISEGQNSYEQYF. DNA of the CDR3: TGTGCCATCAGTGAGGGTCAGAACTCCTACGAGCAGTACTTC.

The chain joins TRBV29-1 to TRBJ2-1; D perhaps matches TRBD1 (6 bases). Per the germline V gene, CDR1 is SQVTM and CDR2 is ANQGSEA. The CDR3 loop spans 14 amino acids. V was shortened by 4 bases and J by 12 bases, with 22 bases between the two germline ends. Here the CDR3 DNA reads TGCAGCGTTGCGGGCCACGGGAAGGGGGATGGGCAGTTCTTC. Residues: CSVAGHGKGDGQFF.

This clonotype was observed a few times. V is TRBV20-1 and J is TRBJ1-6; 10 positions match TRBD1. The CDR3 runs 15 residues. The ends lost 2 bases at V and 10 bases at J; junction bases unmatched: 8. CDR1 and CDR2 (germline): DFQATT, SNEGSKA (reference sequence). CDR3 bases: TGCAGTGCTAGATCCGGGACAGGGGATTACTCACCCCTCCACTTT. The encoded protein is CSARSGTGDYSPLHF.

The chain uses TRBV20-1 and TRBJ2-1; tentative D call: TRBD1 (5 bases). The V gene lost 1 base and the J gene lost 0 bases, with 25 bases spanning the gap. CDR3 length: 20 amino acids. From germline, CDR1 is DFQATT and CDR2 SNEGSKA (reference sequence). The CDR3 coding sequence is TGCAGTGCTAGAGTACAGGCGTTAAGGTGGGATACAGTCTCCTACAATGAGCAGTTCTTC. Its translation is CSARVQALRWDTVSYNEQFF.

This chain uses TRBV20-1 with TRBJ2-4; D could derive from TRBD1 or TRBD2 (7 bases each). V was pared by 5 bases and J by 4 bases, with 15 bases between. The CDR3 totals 14 residues. The germline CDR1 and CDR2 sequences are DFQATT and SNEGSKA (reference sequence). CDR3 loop: CSAEGEGAKNIQYF. The CDR3 DNA sequence: TGCAGTGCTGAGGGGGAGGGGGCTAAAAACATTCAGTACTTC.

The sample holds many counts of this clonotype. CDR3 nucleotides: TGTGCCAGCAGCCCAGCAGGGGGTCCCTACAATGAGCAGTTCTTC. This gives the protein CASSPAGGPYNEQFF. The chain recombines TRBV7-9 with TRBJ2-1; 7 nucleotides agree with TRBD1. CDR1 is SEHNR and CDR2 is FQNEAQ in the germline V gene (reference sequence). The ends lost 5 bases at V and 2 bases at J; junction bases unmatched: 6. The CDR3 consists of 15 residues. Using reference TRBV7-9 and TRBJ2-1 for the parts outside the CDR3, the full variable domain is DTGVSQNPRHKITKRGQNVTFRCDPISEHNRLYWYRQTLGQGPEFLTYFQNEAQLEKSRLLSDRFSAERPKGSFSTLEIQRTEQGDSAMYLCASSPAGGPYNEQFFGPGTRLTVL.

This clonotype was counted ten times or more. The chain couples TRBV7-8 to TRBJ1-5; no definite D call. CDR3 size: 14 residues. V lost 4 bases, J lost 7 bases, and 14 bases lay in between. Germline CDR1 reads SGHVS; CDR2 reads FQNEAQ. The DNA for the CDR3 is TGTGCCAGCAGCTACCGGCGCGGGCAACAGCCCCAGCATTTT. Protein sequence: CASSYRRGQQPQHF.

With respect to this clonotype: Since a much larger clone is just one base distant, this may be a read error. The rearrangement joins TRBV19 to TRBJ2-1, with 12 bases fitting TRBD1. Losses at the gene ends were 4 bases for V and 7 bases for J; bases not matched to a gene: 8. The CDR3 runs to 16 residues. CDR1 is LNHDA and CDR2 is SQIVND in the germline V gene (reference sequence). CDR3 nucleotides: TGTGCCAGTAGTACAGTAGGGACAGGGGGCTGGAATGAGCAGTTCTTC. It is translated as CASSTVGTGGWNEQFF.

This clonotype was observed a few times. This chain joins TRBV10-3 and TRBJ2-2, with 9 positions matching TRBD1. Germline CDR1 ENHRY, CDR2 SYGVKD. CDR3 size: 18 residues. V trimming: 3 bases; J trimming: 4 bases; junction bases outside the gene matches: 12. As DNA, the CDR3 is TGTGCCATCAGTGAAAAGGGGACAGGGAGGTTTGGCACCGGGGAGCTGTTTTTT. Amino acid sequence: CAISEKGTGRFGTGELFF.

This clonotype was observed a handful of times. The J gene is TRBJ2-1, the V gene TRBV20-1; TRBD2 aligns across 12 bases. Germline lookup yields CDR1 DFQATT and CDR2 SNEGSKA (reference sequence). J was trimmed by 5 bases and V by 3 bases; bases with no gene match: 5. The CDR3 contains 15 residues. The CDR3 sequence: CSARALAGGDNEQFF. CDR3 bases: TGCAGTGCTAGGGCACTAGCGGGAGGAGACAATGAGCAGTTCTTC.

This chain joins TRBV20-1 and TRBJ2-1; 10 positions match TRBD2. With 5 bases clipped from V and 4 bases from J, the junction kept 8 bases outside the gene matches. Germline V CDR1 and CDR2: DFQATT, SNEGSKA (reference sequence). The CDR3 contains 15 residues. The CDR3 spells CSARPSGRVYNEQFF. Written as DNA, the CDR3 is TGCAGTGCTCGCCCCAGCGGGAGGGTTTACAATGAGCAGTTCTTC.

This clonotype has only a few counts. This could be a read error, since a much larger clone is one nucleotide away. The J gene is TRBJ2-1, the V gene TRBV20-1; 10 nucleotides line up with TRBD2. The DNA end is more similar to TRBJ2-7, so the J call may be wrong. The CDR3 runs 17 residues. Looked up from germline, CDR1 is DFQATT and CDR2 is SNEGSKA (reference sequence). The CDR3 bases are TGCAGTGCCATAACTCCAAAACTAGCGGGAACCTACAATGAGCAGTACTTC. Its translation is CSAITPKLAGTYNEQYF.

Worth noting for this clonotype: A much more abundant neighbour one base away suggests this may be a read error. The chain uses TRBV9 and TRBJ2-7, with 8 positions matching TRBD1. V lost 4 bases and J lost 1; bases outside the gene matches: 7. The CDR3 runs to 15 residues. The germline gives CDR1 SGDLS, CDR2 YYNGEE. DNA of the CDR3: TGTGCCAGCAGCCGGGACAGGACCCCTTCCTACGAGCAGTACTTC. Amino acid sequence: CASSRDRTPSYEQYF.

A few counts support this clonotype. The V gene is TRBV27, the J gene TRBJ1-5; D is perhaps TRBD1 (6 bases). The germline V gene encodes CDR1 MNHEY and CDR2 SMNVEV (reference sequence). The V end lost 4 bases, the J end lost 7 bases, and 17 bases lay between the germline ends. The CDR3 loop spans 15 amino acids. The CDR3 DNA reads as TGTGCCAGCAGTTCCACTTTAGGGGGGGGCCAGCCCCAGCATTTT. Translation gives CASSSTLGGGQPQHF.

This clonotype has only a few counts. This may be a read error: a much more frequent sequence differs by one nucleotide. The gene calls are TRBV10-3 and TRBJ2-7; 9 bases align to TRBD2. The germline gives CDR1 ENHRY, CDR2 SYGVKD. This CDR3 region has 17 residues. The V segment lost 0 bases and the J segment 7 bases; nucleotides outside the gene matches: 13. The CDR3, as DNA: TGTGCCATCAGTGAGTCCCAACTAGCGGGTGAATCCAATGAGCAGTACTTC. Protein sequence: CAISESQLAGESNEQYF.

The table lists this clonotype with many counts. V and J are TRBV27 and TRBJ1-2; 9 bases match TRBD1. The CDR3 contains 18 residues. The ends lost 2 bases at V and 4 bases at J; junction bases unmatched: 14. CDR1 is MNHEY, CDR2 SMNVEV, per germline (reference sequence). The CDR3 loop is CASSLSPRTGDGSYGYTF. CDR3 bases: TGTGCCAGCAGTTTAAGCCCCCGGACAGGGGATGGGTCCTATGGCTACACCTTC.